This T cell receptor (beta chain) originates from a study of shared clonotypes between healthy human individuals. Study results and limitations: Clonotype sharing among donors was thought likely to change with sequencing depth. Naive subsets generally had larger estimated richness than memory subsets.

For this clone: What it binds is unknown.

Germline V CDR1 and CDR2: MGHRA, YSYEKL. The CDR3 totals 14 residues. Losses at the gene ends were 4 bases for V and 2 bases for J; bases not matched to a gene: 4. Assay used: immunoSEQ multiplex PCR; TCRdb lists only in-frame clones, some missing. The data show approximately 500,000 clones, with 90% to 96% seen just once and roughly 0.06% held by the top ten. The material sequenced was naive CD4+ T cells sorted from blood. Subset denoted: CD45RA+ positively selected. The origin of this receptor is a woman in her twenties or thirties in good health. This chain uses TRBV4-1 with TRBJ2-7; 8 bases align to TRBD2. CDR3 bases: TGCGCCAGCAGCCCAGTAGCGGGGACCTACGAGCAGTACTTC. Residues: CASSPVAGTYEQYF.